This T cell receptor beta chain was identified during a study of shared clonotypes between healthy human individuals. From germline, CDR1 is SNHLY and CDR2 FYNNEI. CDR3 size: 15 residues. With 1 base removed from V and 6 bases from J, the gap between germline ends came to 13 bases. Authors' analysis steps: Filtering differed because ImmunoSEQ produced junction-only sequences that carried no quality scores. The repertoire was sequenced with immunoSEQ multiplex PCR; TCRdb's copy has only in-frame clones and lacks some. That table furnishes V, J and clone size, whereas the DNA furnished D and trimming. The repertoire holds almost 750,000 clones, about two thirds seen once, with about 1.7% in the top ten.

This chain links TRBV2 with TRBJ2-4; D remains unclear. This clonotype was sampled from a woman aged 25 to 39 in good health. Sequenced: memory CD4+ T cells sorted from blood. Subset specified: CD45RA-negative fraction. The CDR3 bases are TGTGCCAGCAGTGAAGTAACCGGAGATGGAAACATTCAGTACTTC. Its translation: CASSEVTGDGNIQYF.